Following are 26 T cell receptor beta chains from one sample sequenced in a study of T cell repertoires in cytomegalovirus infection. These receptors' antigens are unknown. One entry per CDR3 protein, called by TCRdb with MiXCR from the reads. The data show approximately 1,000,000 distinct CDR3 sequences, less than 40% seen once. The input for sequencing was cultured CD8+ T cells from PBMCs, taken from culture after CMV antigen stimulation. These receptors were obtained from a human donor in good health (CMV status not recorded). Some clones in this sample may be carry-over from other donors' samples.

The CDR3 region has the DNA TGTGCCAGCAGTTACTGGACAGGCCAAGAGACCCAGTACTTC. This codes for CASSYWTGQETQYF. The chain carries TRBV6-6 and TRBJ2-5, with TRBD1 identical over 7 bases. In germline, CDR1 is MNHNY, CDR2 SVGAGI (reference sequence). The CDR3 sequence is 14 residues long. After removal of 1 base from V and 1 base from J, the junction contained 0 bases not matched to a gene.

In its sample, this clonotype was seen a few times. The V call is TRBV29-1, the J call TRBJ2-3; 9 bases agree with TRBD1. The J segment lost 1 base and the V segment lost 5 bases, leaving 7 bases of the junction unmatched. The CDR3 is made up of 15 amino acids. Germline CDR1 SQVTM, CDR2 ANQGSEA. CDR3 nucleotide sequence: TGCAGCGTTACTACACAGGGGGCGGGCACAGATACGCAGTATTTT. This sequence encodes CSVTTQGAGTDTQYF.

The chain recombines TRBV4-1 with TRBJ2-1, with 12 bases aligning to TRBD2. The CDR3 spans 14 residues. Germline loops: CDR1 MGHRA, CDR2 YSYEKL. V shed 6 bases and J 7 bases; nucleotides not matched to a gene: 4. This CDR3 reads CASRTSGGSNEQFF. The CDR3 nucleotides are TGCGCCAGCAGAACTAGCGGGGGGAGTAATGAGCAGTTCTTC.

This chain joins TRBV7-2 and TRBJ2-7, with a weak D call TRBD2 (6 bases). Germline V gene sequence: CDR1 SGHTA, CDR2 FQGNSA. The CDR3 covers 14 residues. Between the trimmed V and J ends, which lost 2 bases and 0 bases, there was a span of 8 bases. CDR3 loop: CASSLKDYSYEQYV. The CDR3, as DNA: TGTGCCAGCAGCTTAAAGGACTACTCCTACGAGCAGTACGTC.

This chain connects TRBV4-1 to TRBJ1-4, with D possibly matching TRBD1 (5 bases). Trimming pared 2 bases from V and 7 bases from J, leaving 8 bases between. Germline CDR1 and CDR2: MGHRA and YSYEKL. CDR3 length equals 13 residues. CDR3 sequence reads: CASSQPGTEKLFF. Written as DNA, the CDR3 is TGCGCCAGCAGCCAACCCGGGACTGAAAAACTGTTTTTT.

The CDR3 is CASSMSQWTGTNSPLHF. The CDR3 DNA reads as TGTGCCAGCAGCATGAGTCAGTGGACAGGAACCAATTCACCCCTCCACTTT. V gene TRBV7-9 combines with J gene TRBJ1-6; TRBD1 aligns across 7 bases. Trimming removed 5 bases from V and 7 bases from J; junction bases left unmatched: 14. The CDR3 runs 17 residues. The V gene's germline CDR1 is SEHNR and CDR2 FQNEAQ (reference sequence).

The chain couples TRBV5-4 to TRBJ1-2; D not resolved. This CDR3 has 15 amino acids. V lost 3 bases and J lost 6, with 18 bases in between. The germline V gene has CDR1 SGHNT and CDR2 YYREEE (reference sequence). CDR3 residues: CASSWERRGVDGYTF. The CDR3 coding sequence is TGTGCCAGCAGCTGGGAGCGGAGAGGCGTTGATGGCTACACCTTC.

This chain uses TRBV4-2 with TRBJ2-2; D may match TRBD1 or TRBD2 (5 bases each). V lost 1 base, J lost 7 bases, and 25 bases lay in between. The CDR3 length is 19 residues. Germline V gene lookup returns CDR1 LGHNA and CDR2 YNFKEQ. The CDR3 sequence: CASSQGQARDPGYNGELFF. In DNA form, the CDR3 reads TGTGCCAGCAGCCAAGGTCAAGCCCGGGACCCAGGGTATAACGGGGAGCTGTTTTTT.

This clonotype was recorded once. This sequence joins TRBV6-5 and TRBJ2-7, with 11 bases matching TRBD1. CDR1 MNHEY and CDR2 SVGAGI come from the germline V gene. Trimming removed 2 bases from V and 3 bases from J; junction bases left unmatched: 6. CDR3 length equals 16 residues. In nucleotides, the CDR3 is TGTGCCAGCAGTTACCCGAGGACAGGGGGCAACTACGAGCAGTACTTC. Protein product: CASSYPRTGGNYEQYF.

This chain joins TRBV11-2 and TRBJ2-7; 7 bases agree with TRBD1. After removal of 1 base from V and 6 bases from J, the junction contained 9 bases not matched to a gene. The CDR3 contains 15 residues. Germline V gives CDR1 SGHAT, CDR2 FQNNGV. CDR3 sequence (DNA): TGTGCCAGCAGCTTAGCTACGGGACAGTGGGGCGAGCAGTACGTC. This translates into CASSLATGQWGEQYV.

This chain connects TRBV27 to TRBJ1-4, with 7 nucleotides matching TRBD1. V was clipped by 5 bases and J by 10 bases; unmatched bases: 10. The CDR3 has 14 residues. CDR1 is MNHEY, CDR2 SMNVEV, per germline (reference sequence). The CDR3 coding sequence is TGTGCCAGCAGTCCAACAGGGGCGAAGGGAAAACTGTTTTTT. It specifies CASSPTGAKGKLFF.

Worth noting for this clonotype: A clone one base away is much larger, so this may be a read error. This chain's CDR3 is CASSPRAGGAWDYTF. The CDR3 DNA follows: TGTGCCAGCAGCCCCAGGGCAGGGGGCGCATGGGACTACACCTTC. The rearrangement uses TRBV7-1 and TRBJ1-2; 8 nucleotides agree with TRBD1. TRBV7-1 is an ORF for which the function is uncertain. Trimming cost V 5 bases and J 10 bases; bases outside gene matches: 15. The CDR3 has 15 amino acids.

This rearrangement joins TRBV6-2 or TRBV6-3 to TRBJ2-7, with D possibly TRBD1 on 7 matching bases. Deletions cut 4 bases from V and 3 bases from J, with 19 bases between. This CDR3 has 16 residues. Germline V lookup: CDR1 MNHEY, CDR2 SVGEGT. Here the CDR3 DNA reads TGTGCCAGCAGTTCCCCCCCGACAGGGAGGAACTACGAGCAGTACTTC. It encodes CASSSPPTGRNYEQYF.

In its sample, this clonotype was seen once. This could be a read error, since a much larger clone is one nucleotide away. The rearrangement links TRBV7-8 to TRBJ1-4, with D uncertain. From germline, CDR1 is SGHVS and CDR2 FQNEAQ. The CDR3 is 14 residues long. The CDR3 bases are TGTGTCAGCAGCTTAGCGGGCCCGACGGAAAAACTGTTTTTT. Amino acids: CVSSLAGPTEKLFF. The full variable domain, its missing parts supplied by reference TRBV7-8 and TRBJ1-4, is GAGVSQSPRYKVAKRGQDVALRCDPISGHVSLFWYQQALGQGPEFLTYFQNEAQLDKSGLPSDRFFAERPEGSVSTLKIQRTQQEDSAVYLCVSSLAGPTEKLFFGSGTQLSVL.

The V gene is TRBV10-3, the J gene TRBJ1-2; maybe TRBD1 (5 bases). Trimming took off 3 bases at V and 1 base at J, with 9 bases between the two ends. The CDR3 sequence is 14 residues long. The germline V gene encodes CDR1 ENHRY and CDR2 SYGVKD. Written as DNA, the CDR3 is TGTGCCATCAGTGAAAAGACAGTTAACTATGGCTACACCTTC. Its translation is CAISEKTVNYGYTF.

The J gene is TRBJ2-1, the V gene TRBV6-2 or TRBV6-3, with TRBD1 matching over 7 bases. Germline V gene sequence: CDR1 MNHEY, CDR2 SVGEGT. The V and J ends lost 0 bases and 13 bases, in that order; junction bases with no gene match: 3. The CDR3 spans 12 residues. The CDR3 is CASSYSRTGQFF. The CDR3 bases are TGTGCCAGCAGTTACTCCCGGACAGGACAGTTCTTC.

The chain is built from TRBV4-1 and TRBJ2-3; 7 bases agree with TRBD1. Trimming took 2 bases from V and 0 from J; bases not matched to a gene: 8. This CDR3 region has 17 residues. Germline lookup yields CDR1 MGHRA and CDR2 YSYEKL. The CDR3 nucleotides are TGCGCCAGCAGCCAATGGGCACCGGGACAGAGCACAGATACGCAGTATTTT. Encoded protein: CASSQWAPGQSTDTQYF.

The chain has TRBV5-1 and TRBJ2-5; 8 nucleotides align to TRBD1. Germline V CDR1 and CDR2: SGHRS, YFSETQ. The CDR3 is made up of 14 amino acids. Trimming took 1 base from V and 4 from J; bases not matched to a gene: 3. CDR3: CASSLRTGRETQYF. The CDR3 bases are TGCGCCAGCAGCTTGAGGACAGGGCGAGAGACCCAGTACTTC. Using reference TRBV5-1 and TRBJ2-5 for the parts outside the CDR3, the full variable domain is KAGVTQTPRYLIKTRGQQVTLSCSPISGHRSVSWYQQTPGQGLQFLFEYFSETQRNKGNFPGRFSGRQFSNSRSEMNVSTLELGDSALYLCASSLRTGRETQYFGPGTRLLVL.

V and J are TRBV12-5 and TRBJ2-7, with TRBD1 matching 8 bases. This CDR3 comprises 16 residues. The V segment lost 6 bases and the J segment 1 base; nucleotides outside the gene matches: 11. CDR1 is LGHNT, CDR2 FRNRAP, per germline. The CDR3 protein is CASGYPRDRTSYEQYF. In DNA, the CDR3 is TGTGCTAGTGGGTACCCCCGGGACAGGACTTCCTACGAGCAGTACTTC. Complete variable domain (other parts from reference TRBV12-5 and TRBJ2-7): DARVTQTPRHKVTEMGQEVTMRCQPILGHNTVFWYRQTMMQGLELLAYFRNRAPLDDSGMPKDRFSAEMPDATLATLKIQPSEPRDSAVYFCASGYPRDRTSYEQYFGPGTRLTVT.

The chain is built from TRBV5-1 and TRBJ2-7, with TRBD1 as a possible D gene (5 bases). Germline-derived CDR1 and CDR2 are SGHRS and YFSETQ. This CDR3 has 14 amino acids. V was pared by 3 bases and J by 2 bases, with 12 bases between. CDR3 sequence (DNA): TGCGCCAGCAGCTGGACAAGTCGTCCCTACGAGCAGTACTTC. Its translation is CASSWTSRPYEQYF.

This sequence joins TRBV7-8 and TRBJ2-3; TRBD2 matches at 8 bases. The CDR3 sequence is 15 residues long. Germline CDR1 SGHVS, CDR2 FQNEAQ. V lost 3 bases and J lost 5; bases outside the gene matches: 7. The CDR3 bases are TGTGCCAGCAGCTTGGCGGGGGGATTTATAGATACGCAGTATTTT. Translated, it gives CASSLAGGFIDTQYF.

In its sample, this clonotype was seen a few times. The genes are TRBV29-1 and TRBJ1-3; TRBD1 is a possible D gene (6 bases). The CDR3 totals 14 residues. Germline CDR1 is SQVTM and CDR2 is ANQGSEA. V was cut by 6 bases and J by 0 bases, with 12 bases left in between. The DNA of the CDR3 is TGCAGCGTCGAGACAGGCTTCTCTGGAAACACCATATATTTT. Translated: CSVETGFSGNTIYF.

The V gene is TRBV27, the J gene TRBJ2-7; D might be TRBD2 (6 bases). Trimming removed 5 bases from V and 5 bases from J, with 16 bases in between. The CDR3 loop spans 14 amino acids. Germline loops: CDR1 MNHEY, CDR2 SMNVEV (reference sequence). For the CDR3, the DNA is TGTGCCAGCAGTCTCGGACCAGGGAGGCACGAGCAGTACTTC. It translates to CASSLGPGRHEQYF.

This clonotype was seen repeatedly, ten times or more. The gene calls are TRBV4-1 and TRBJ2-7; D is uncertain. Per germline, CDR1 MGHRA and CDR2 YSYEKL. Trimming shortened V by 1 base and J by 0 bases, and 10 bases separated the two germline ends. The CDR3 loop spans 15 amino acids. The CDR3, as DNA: TGCGCCAGCAGCCAAGGCCTCGGTAGCTCCTACGAGCAGTACGTC. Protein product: CASSQGLGSSYEQYV.

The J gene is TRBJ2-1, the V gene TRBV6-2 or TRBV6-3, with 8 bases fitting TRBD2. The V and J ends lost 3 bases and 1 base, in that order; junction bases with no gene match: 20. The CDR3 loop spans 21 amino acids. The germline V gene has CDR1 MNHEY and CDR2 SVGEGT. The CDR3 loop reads CASSYPMAGDNPGGSYNEQFF. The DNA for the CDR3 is TGTGCCAGCAGTTATCCCATGGCGGGGGACAACCCGGGGGGGTCCTACAATGAGCAGTTCTTC.

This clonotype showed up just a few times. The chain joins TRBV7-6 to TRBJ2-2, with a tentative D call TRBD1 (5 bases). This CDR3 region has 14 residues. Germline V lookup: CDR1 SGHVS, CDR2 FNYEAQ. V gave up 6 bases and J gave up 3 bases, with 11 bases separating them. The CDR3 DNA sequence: TGTGCCAGCAGGCACGACAGCGACACCGGGGAGCTGTTTTTT. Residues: CASRHDSDTGELFF.